This T cell receptor (beta chain) was captured in a study of early stage breast cancer tumors. Study at large: Most invasive tumors, about 75% of the 16, were ER+/PR+/HER2-.

Each sample had two DNA replicates, 0.5 ug blood or 1.5 ug tissue. Generated by immunoSEQ multiplex PCR, the TCRdb table keeps only in-frame clones and is missing some. The table lists tens of thousands of clones, around 50% of them singletons. CDR1 SGHTA and CDR2 FQGNSA come from the germline V gene. The junction had 0 bases not matched to a gene; V was cut back by 2 bases and J by 2 bases. CDR3 size: 13 residues. This sequence was found in a person between 50 and 60 years old with breast cancer. Sequencing was performed on breast tumor tissue. The gene calls are TRBV7-2 and TRBJ2-7; TRBD2 aligns across 7 bases. CDR3 in DNA: TGTGCCAGCAGCTTACGGGGGGCCTACGAGCAGTACTTC. It encodes CASSLRGAYEQYF.